This entry lists 31 T cell receptor beta chains sequenced from one sample in a study of blood T cell repertoires in COVID-19. Measured with immunoSEQ multiplex PCR; TCRdb has only the in-frame clones, and not every one. The sample yields more than 35,000 clones, approximately 90% seen once. Sequenced sample: peripheral blood. The source is a human donor in a cohort sampled during active COVID-19.

This chain joins TRBV2 and TRBJ2-2; the D is unclear. This CDR3 contains 13 residues. Germline CDR1 reads SNHLY; CDR2 reads FYNNEI. The V end lost 5 bases, the J end lost 3 bases, and 7 bases lay between the germline ends. The CDR3 DNA reads as TGTGCCAGCAGTCCCAGTTACACCGGGGAGCTGTTTTTT. Translation gives CASSPSYTGELFF. The variable domain in full, with the rest retrieved from reference TRBV2 and TRBJ2-2, is EPEVTQTPSHQVTQMGQEVILRCVPISNHLYFYWYRQILGQKVEFLVSFYNNEISEKSEIFDDQFSVERPDGSNFTLKIRSTKLEDSAMYFCASSPSYTGELFFGEGSRLTVL.

The chain has TRBV3-1 (or the pseudogene TRBV3-2) and TRBJ2-1; D is unclear. CDR3 length equals 17 residues. CDR1 is LGHDT, CDR2 YNNKEL, per germline (reference sequence). V was shortened by 3 bases and J by 4 bases, with 19 bases between the two germline ends. As DNA, the CDR3 is TGTGCCAGCAGCCAGGGCTACTCGAAAAGGATATACAATGAGCAGTTCTTC. This codes for CASSQGYSKRIYNEQFF.

The chain couples TRBV11-2 to TRBJ1-1, with D uncertain. CDR3 length: 15 amino acids. Trimming removed 1 base from V and 2 bases from J, with 11 bases in between. Germline lookup yields CDR1 SGHAT and CDR2 FQNNGV. The CDR3 is CASSLGSAGNTEAFF. The CDR3 nucleotides are TGTGCCAGCAGCTTAGGGTCCGCGGGTAACACTGAAGCTTTCTTT.

This chain uses TRBV7-9 with TRBJ2-1, with a possible D match to TRBD1 (6 bases). Trimming removed 3 bases from V and 1 base from J, with 10 bases in between. The V gene's germline CDR1 is SEHNR and CDR2 FQNEAQ (reference sequence). The CDR3 covers 15 residues. CDR3 protein: CASSFTRGSYNEQFF. CDR3 coding DNA: TGTGCCAGCAGCTTTACTAGGGGGTCCTACAATGAGCAGTTCTTC.

V usage is TRBV12-3 or TRBV12-4 and J usage is TRBJ2-5, with a tentative D call TRBD2 (6 bases). V was clipped by 6 bases and J by 5 bases, with 10 bases between them. This CDR3 contains 12 residues. This CDR3 is CASSRRGETQYF. As DNA, the CDR3 is TGTGCCAGCAGCCGTCGGGGGGAGACCCAGTACTTC.

Turning to this clone: Germline and junction disagree at one end, which may indicate a read error. The chain is built from TRBV30 and TRBJ1-2, with 12 bases aligning to TRBD1. Per germline, CDR1 GTSNPN and CDR2 SVGIG (reference sequence). This CDR3 contains 14 residues. CDR3 sequence: CASAPGQGAYGYTF. The CDR3 DNA sequence: TGCGCCTCGGCCCCGGGACAGGGGGCCTATGGCTACACCTTC.

The table lists this clone with a count of one. V and J are TRBV4-1 and TRBJ2-5, with 9 bases fitting TRBD2. The CDR3 has 13 residues. J gave up 7 bases and V 1 base, and 1 base lay outside the gene matches. The germline CDR1 and CDR2 sequences are MGHRA and YSYEKL. Here the CDR3 reads CASSQGSGGTQYF. CDR3 coding DNA: TGCGCCAGCAGCCAAGGTAGCGGGGGGACCCAGTACTTC.

The gene calls are TRBV4-2 and TRBJ2-5; 10 bases agree with TRBD2. Germline loops: CDR1 LGHNA, CDR2 YNFKEQ. The CDR3 runs to 15 residues. With 5 bases clipped from V and 5 bases from J, the junction kept 8 bases outside the gene matches. The CDR3, as DNA: TGTGCCAGCAGCACGAGCGGGGGGGCCGAGGAGACCCAGTACTTC. Translating gives CASSTSGGAEETQYF.

J is TRBJ2-7 and V is TRBV13; 8 nucleotides line up with TRBD2. The CDR3 extends over 14 amino acids. V lost 5 bases, J lost 6 bases, and 9 bases stayed unmatched. Germline values: CDR1 PRHDT, CDR2 FYEKMQ (reference sequence). Written as DNA, the CDR3 is TGTGCCAGCAGCCCCGGGACTAGGGGTCCCGAGCAGTACTTC. Protein sequence: CASSPGTRGPEQYF. Together with reference TRBV13 and TRBJ2-7, the CDR3 gives the full variable domain: AAGVIQSPRHLIKEKRETATLKCYPIPRHDTVYWYQQGPGQDPQFLISFYEKMQSDKGSIPDRFSAQQFSDYHSELNMSSLELGDSALYFCASSPGTRGPEQYFGPGTRLTVT.

There are a few counts of this clone. The V and J genes are TRBV5-4 and TRBJ1-2, with 10 positions matching TRBD1. Losses at the gene ends were 6 bases for V and 8 bases for J; bases not matched to a gene: 7. Germline values: CDR1 SGHNT, CDR2 YYREEE (reference sequence). The CDR3 consists of 13 residues. Here the CDR3 reads CASTRGTGEGYTF. The CDR3 bases are TGTGCCAGCACCCGGGGGACAGGGGAAGGCTACACCTTC.

This rearrangement joins TRBV18 to TRBJ1-6; TRBD1 is a possible D gene (5 bases). Trimming left V 2 bases short and J 9 bases short, with 23 bases between. The CDR3 is 18 amino acids. CDR1 and CDR2 (germline): KGHSH, LQKENI. This CDR3 is CASSPTRQGGPNSSPLHF. The CDR3 coding sequence is TGTGCCAGCTCACCAACCCGGCAGGGTGGGCCGAATAGTTCACCCCTCCACTTT.

The rearrangement uses TRBV30 and TRBJ2-7; maybe TRBD1 (5 bases). The CDR3 totals 12 residues. V gave up 2 bases and J gave up 4 bases, with 9 bases separating them. The germline V gene has CDR1 GTSNPN and CDR2 SVGIG (reference sequence). CDR3 loop: CAWSLTGYEQYF. CDR3 bases: TGTGCCTGGAGTCTTACAGGTTACGAGCAGTACTTC. Using reference TRBV30 and TRBJ2-7 for the parts outside the CDR3, the full variable domain is SQTIHQWPATLVQPVGSPLSLECTVEGTSNPNLYWYRQAAGRGLQLLFYSVGIGQISSEVPQNLSASRPQDRQFILSSKKLLLSDSGFYLCAWSLTGYEQYFGPGTRLTVT.

This rearrangement joins TRBV11-2 to TRBJ1-1; 7 positions match TRBD1. The CDR3 has 14 residues. Per germline, CDR1 SGHAT and CDR2 FQNNGV. Trimming took 4 bases from V and 1 from J; bases not matched to a gene: 3. CDR3 sequence: CASSWTGSNTEAFF. CDR3 nucleotide sequence: TGTGCCAGCAGCTGGACAGGTTCGAACACTGAAGCTTTCTTT. Variable domain in full (rest from reference TRBV11-2 and TRBJ1-1): EAGVAQSPRYKIIEKRQSVAFWCNPISGHATLYWYQQILGQGPKLLIQFQNNGVVDDSQLPKDRFSAERLKGVDSTLKIQPAKLEDSAVYLCASSWTGSNTEAFFGQGTRLTVV.

This clone ranks as medium-sized. This rearrangement joins TRBV7-3 to TRBJ2-5; 7 bases are shared with TRBD2. After removal of 3 bases from V and 1 base from J, the junction contained 5 bases not matched to a gene. Germline V CDR1 and CDR2: SGHTA, FQGTGA. The length of the CDR3 is 15 residues. The CDR3 DNA reads as TGTGCCAGCAGCTTTGGGTCGGGGGGCCAAGAGACCCAGTACTTC. This sequence encodes CASSFGSGGQETQYF.

This clone was detected only a few times. This chain connects TRBV27 to TRBJ2-7; a weak D match, TRBD2 (5 bases). Germline V gives CDR1 MNHEY, CDR2 SMNVEV (reference sequence). Trimming pared 0 bases from V and 4 bases from J, leaving 10 bases between. This CDR3 region has 14 residues. CDR3 loop: CASSLSFSGYEQYF. CDR3 coding DNA: TGTGCCAGCAGTTTATCTTTTTCGGGATACGAGCAGTACTTC.

The V gene is TRBV2, the J gene TRBJ1-5; the D is unclear. V was trimmed by 4 bases and J by 8 bases, leaving 12 bases between them. CDR1 and CDR2 (germline): SNHLY, FYNNEI. CDR3 size: 13 residues. This CDR3 is CASSGRITEPQHF. The CDR3 bases are TGTGCCAGCAGTGGTCGCATTACGGAGCCCCAGCATTTT.

This chain links TRBV19 with TRBJ1-2; TRBD1 matches at 9 bases. V lost 5 bases and J lost 4; bases outside the gene matches: 2. The CDR3 runs to 13 residues. Germline V gives CDR1 LNHDA, CDR2 SQIVND (reference sequence). This chain's CDR3 is CASSLQGAYGYTF. The CDR3 bases are TGTGCCAGTAGTTTACAGGGGGCCTATGGCTACACCTTC.

This chain connects TRBV25-1 to TRBJ1-1; TRBD1 matches 7 bases. The J segment lost 0 bases and the V segment lost 8 bases, leaving 3 bases of the junction unmatched. CDR3 size: 13 residues. The germline CDR1 and CDR2 sequences are MGHDK and SYGVNS. This chain's CDR3 is CASGQEMNTEAFF. CDR3 nucleotide sequence: TGTGCCAGCGGACAGGAAATGAACACTGAAGCTTTCTTT.

The chain has TRBV6-5 and TRBJ2-7, with 11 bases matching TRBD2. Germline CDR1 and CDR2: MNHEY and SVGAGI. Trimming cost V 4 bases and J 3 bases; bases outside gene matches: 2. The CDR3 is 14 residues long. The CDR3 is CASSFGTSGYEQYF. In nucleotides, the CDR3 is TGTGCCAGCAGTTTTGGGACTAGCGGCTACGAGCAGTACTTC.

The rearrangement uses TRBV2 and TRBJ1-6; maybe TRBD1 (6 bases). Germline CDR1 SNHLY, CDR2 FYNNEI. V dropped 2 bases and J dropped 5 bases, with 13 bases sitting between them. This CDR3 region has 16 residues. The CDR3 region has the DNA TGTGCCAGCAGTGAATCCCTGGACAGAGATAATTCACCCCTCCACTTT. It encodes CASSESLDRDNSPLHF.

The CDR3 nucleotides are TGTGCCAGCAGCCCCATAAGGGGGACACCAAGGAACACTGAAGCTTTCTTT. Amino acid sequence: CASSPIRGTPRNTEAFF. This chain links TRBV5-6 with TRBJ1-1, with D possibly being TRBD1 (6 bases). Trimming cost V 4 bases and J 1 base, with 20 bases left between them. Germline CDR1 SGHDT, CDR2 YYEEEE. This CDR3 is built from 17 residues.

The chain has TRBV2 and TRBJ2-5; TRBD2 matches at 15 bases. V gave up 6 bases and J gave up 4 bases; unmatched junction bases: 6. The CDR3 has 16 residues. CDR1 is SNHLY and CDR2 is FYNNEI in the germline V gene. This CDR3 is CASSNGLAGGGETQYF. CDR3 DNA sequence: TGTGCCAGCAGCAACGGACTAGCGGGGGGGGGAGAGACCCAGTACTTC. The full variable domain, its missing parts supplied by reference TRBV2 and TRBJ2-5, is EPEVTQTPSHQVTQMGQEVILRCVPISNHLYFYWYRQILGQKVEFLVSFYNNEISEKSEIFDDQFSVERPDGSNFTLKIRSTKLEDSAMYFCASSNGLAGGGETQYFGPGTRLLVL.

V and J are TRBV2 and TRBJ2-3; 11 nucleotides line up with TRBD2. The germline V gene has CDR1 SNHLY and CDR2 FYNNEI. V trimming: 9 bases; J trimming: 3 bases; junction bases outside the gene matches: 5. CDR3 length: 14 residues. Here the CDR3 reads CARTRLAGTDTQYF. In DNA, the CDR3 is TGTGCCAGAACCCGACTAGCGGGGACAGATACGCAGTATTTT.

J is TRBJ2-5 and V is TRBV29-1; D is possibly TRBD1 (5 bases). The germline CDR1 and CDR2 sequences are SQVTM and ANQGSEA. There are 10 residues in the CDR3. The V and J ends lost 6 bases and 8 bases respectively, with 10 bases between them. CDR3 sequence (DNA): TGCAGCGTGACAGAAAAAACCCAGTACTTC. Translation gives CSVTEKTQYF.

The genes are TRBV5-1 and TRBJ1-3; 9 nucleotides line up with TRBD1. Germline CDR1 SGHRS, CDR2 YFSETQ. The CDR3 has 16 amino acids. After removal of 0 bases from V and 4 bases from J, the junction contained 5 bases not matched to a gene. DNA for the CDR3: TGCGCCAGCAGCTTGGGGGGGACAGGGTCCGGAAACACCATATATTTT. It translates to CASSLGGTGSGNTIYF.

CDR3 nucleotides: TGTGCCAGCAGCTCAAGCCCCACAGATACGCAGTATTTT. Encoded protein: CASSSSPTDTQYF. The chain employs TRBV5-6 and TRBJ2-3, with D uncertain. The CDR3 length is 13 residues. V was cut by 3 bases and J by 2 bases, with 7 bases left in between. Germline V CDR1 and CDR2: SGHDT, YYEEEE.

The chain recombines TRBV3-1 (or the pseudogene TRBV3-2) with TRBJ2-2; 13 nucleotides match TRBD2. CDR1 is LGHDT and CDR2 is YNNKEL in the germline V gene (reference sequence). The CDR3 is made up of 16 amino acids. Trimming cost V 4 bases and J 5 bases; bases outside gene matches: 4. CDR3 loop: CASSLRTSGGTGELFF. In DNA, the CDR3 is TGTGCCAGCAGCCTCCGGACTAGCGGGGGAACCGGGGAGCTGTTTTTT.

V usage is TRBV5-5 and J usage is TRBJ1-1; D possibly corresponds to TRBD1 (6 bases). From germline, CDR1 is SGHKS and CDR2 YYEKEE (reference sequence). The V end lost 5 bases, the J end lost 4 bases, and 12 bases lay between the germline ends. The CDR3 consists of 13 residues. Here the CDR3 reads CASSQTGSTEAFF. For the CDR3, the DNA is TGTGCCAGCAGTCAAACAGGGTCCACTGAAGCTTTCTTT.

The CDR3 coding sequence is TGTGCCAGTAGTTATACAGGGGGCCGGGGCACTGAAGCTTTCTTT. It yields the protein CASSYTGGRGTEAFF. The chain has TRBV19 and TRBJ1-1; 9 positions agree with TRBD1. In germline, CDR1 is LNHDA, CDR2 SQIVND (reference sequence). The CDR3 loop spans 15 amino acids. The V gene end was trimmed by 5 bases and the J gene end by 4 bases; junction bases not matched to a gene: 8.

V gene TRBV4-1 combines with J gene TRBJ2-3; possibly TRBD1 for D (5 bases). The CDR3 covers 17 residues. V was pared by 0 bases and J by 3 bases, with 16 bases between. Germline V gene lookup returns CDR1 MGHRA and CDR2 YSYEKL. CDR3 in amino acids: CASSQDRTPAGTDTQYF. CDR3 DNA: TGCGCCAGCAGCCAAGACAGGACACCCGCAGGAACAGATACGCAGTATTTT.

The CDR3 sequence is CASSPGSSYNEQFF. In DNA, the CDR3 is TGTGCCAGCAGCCCCGGGAGCTCCTACAATGAGCAGTTCTTC. The J gene is TRBJ2-1, the V gene TRBV6-6; D is perhaps TRBD2 (6 bases). Germline CDR1 MNHNY, CDR2 SVGAGI (reference sequence). CDR3 length: 14 residues. Trimming removed 6 bases at V and 0 bases at J, with 9 bases between.